The clone carrying this T cell receptor beta chain has ten or more counts. Absence of ophthalmopathy progression within 18 months defined stable Graves' hyperthyroidism. With a duration under 2 months, the hyperthyroidism was newly diagnosed in patients aged 18 to 65. Lactation, pregnancy, other autoimmune disease or uncontrolled infection led to exclusion of patients. Diagnosis rested on symptoms, serum thyroxine and TRAb, thyroid ultrasound, and orbital computed tomography. Trimming left V 2 bases short and J 6 bases short, with 11 bases between. The CDR3 contains 13 residues. CDR1 SNHLY and CDR2 FYNNEI come from the germline V gene. TCR beta CDR3 region amplification was performed from RNA transcripts. First-round RT-PCR targeting the TCR CDR3 was performed with the HTBI primer set. TCRdb ran MiXCR on the multiplex PCR reads and lists one entry per CDR3 protein. The sample lists 550,000 to 650,000 distinct CDR3 sequences; 14% were seen once.

This specimen belongs to a study of T cells in Graves' hyperthyroidism and ophthalmopathy. The gene calls are TRBV2 and TRBJ2-7, with a tentative D call TRBD2 (6 bases). The TCR originated in a woman aged 40 to 55 with Graves' hyperthyroidism. The specimen was blood. The CDR3 protein is CASSETGVSEQYF. The CDR3 DNA reads TGTGCCAGCAGTGAAACGGGAGTGAGCGAGCAGTACTTC.